A single sample gave rise to the 26 T cell receptor beta chains below, sequenced in a study of T cell repertoires in cytomegalovirus infection (dated by TCRdb to 2018 to 2020). Antigens for these TCRs are unknown. The treatment or condition tag for this specimen amounts to: in vitro stimulation with specific CMV peptide epitopes to enrich CMV-specific T cells. These reads were obtained on an Illumina HiSeq 1500. TCRdb ran its own pipeline on the public reads, namely fastp trimming at Q25 and MiXCR clone calling, and kept in-frame beta chains. A single entry per CDR3 protein holds the most common genes and DNA from its merged rows. Present in this sample are around 800,000 distinct CDR3 sequences, approximately 32% of which were seen just once. Of the sample, under 15% is held by the ten largest clones. Sample: cultured CD8+ T cells from PBMCs, taken from culture after CMV antigen stimulation. The source of these receptors is a human donor in good health (CMV status not recorded). Some clones in this sample may be carry-over from other donors' samples.

In DNA, the CDR3 is TGTGCCGGTCAACGCCGGCGGGGGATCGGAAGGGAGCTGTTTTTT. This encodes CAGQRRRGIGRELFF. The rearrangement uses TRBV28 and TRBJ2-2; 7 nucleotides align to TRBD2. The CDR3 consists of 15 residues. J was trimmed by 9 bases and V by 11 bases; bases with no gene match: 18. CDR1 and CDR2 from the germline V gene are MDHEN and SYDVKM.

This sequence joins TRBV6-5 and TRBJ2-3; 11 nucleotides agree with TRBD2. The CDR3 contains 21 residues. Trimming removed 5 bases from V and 2 bases from J; junction bases left unmatched: 21. Germline V gives CDR1 MNHEY, CDR2 SVGAGI. The CDR3 nucleotides are TGTGCCAGCAGTCCTAGTGACGATGAACTAGCGGGGGCCTTCATCACAGATACGCAGTATTTT. Protein: CASSPSDDELAGAFITDTQYF.

In its sample, this clonotype was seen many times. The chain links TRBV7-6 to TRBJ1-1, with D possibly being TRBD1 (6 bases). Germline loops: CDR1 SGHVS, CDR2 FNYEAQ. The CDR3 extends over 13 amino acids. V gave up 6 bases and J gave up 1 base, with 9 bases separating them. This CDR3 reads CASSLQGNTEAFF. The CDR3 coding sequence is TGTGCCAGCAGTTTACAGGGGAACACTGAAGCTTTCTTT.

This clonotype was seen a handful of times. The J gene is TRBJ2-7, the V gene TRBV6-1, with 7 bases fitting TRBD1. Germline CDR1 reads MNHNS; CDR2 reads SASEGT. This CDR3 is built from 16 residues. The CDR3 nucleotides are TGTGCCAGCATTGAAGGGGTGACAGGGATTCCCTACGAGCAGTACGTC. It is translated as CASIEGVTGIPYEQYV.

The rearrangement uses TRBV7-6 and TRBJ2-7, with D maybe TRBD1 (6 bases). This CDR3 region has 13 residues. CDR1 and CDR2 from the germline V gene are SGHVS and FNYEAQ. The CDR3 is CVTQGIGSYEQYF. DNA for the CDR3: TGTGTCACCCAGGGGATTGGCTCCTACGAGCAGTACTTC.

This clonotype was counted at least ten times. One end of the junction is discordant with germline, which a read error may explain. DNA of the CDR3: TGCGCCAGCAGTCAAGGTTGGGACAGTATCACCGGGGAGCTGTTTTTT. Its protein is CASSQGWDSITGELFF. The chain links TRBV4-1 to TRBJ2-2; TRBD1 matches at 7 bases. The CDR3 is made up of 16 amino acids. CDR1 is MGHRA, CDR2 YSYEKL, per germline.

The CDR3 DNA reads TGCGCCAGCAGCTTAAGCCTAGCGGGGGGATTCTTCACAGATACGCAGTATTTT. Translated: CASSLSLAGGFFTDTQYF. The chain uses TRBV5-1 and TRBJ2-3; 11 bases line up with TRBD2. The germline V gene has CDR1 SGHRS and CDR2 YFSETQ. The CDR3 is made up of 18 amino acids. J was trimmed by 2 bases and V by 2 bases; bases with no gene match: 10. Variable domain in full (rest from reference TRBV5-1 and TRBJ2-3): KAGVTQTPRYLIKTRGQQVTLSCSPISGHRSVSWYQQTPGQGLQFLFEYFSETQRNKGNFPGRFSGRQFSNSRSEMNVSTLELGDSALYLCASSLSLAGGFFTDTQYFGPGTRLTVL.

Here the CDR3 reads CASGSTRKQFF. The CDR3 DNA sequence: TGTGCCAGCGGATCGACTCGAAAGCAGTTCTTC. V and J are TRBV9 and TRBJ2-1; D is undetermined. The germline V gene has CDR1 SGDLS and CDR2 YYNGEE. The CDR3 length is 11 residues. Between the trimmed V and J ends, which lost 7 bases and 11 bases, there was a span of 13 bases. Together with reference TRBV9 and TRBJ2-1, the CDR3 gives the full variable domain: DSGVTQTPKHLITATGQRVTLRCSPRSGDLSVYWYQQSLDQGLQFLIQYYNGEERAKGNILERFSAQQFPDLHSELNLSSLELGDSALYFCASGSTRKQFFGPGTRLTVL.

The chain combines TRBV19 with TRBJ1-1, with D perhaps TRBD1 (6 bases). V dropped 11 bases and J dropped 3 bases, with 19 bases sitting between them. From germline, CDR1 is LNHDA and CDR2 SQIVND (reference sequence). The CDR3 contains 14 residues. In nucleotides, the CDR3 is TGTGCCGGTTCATTGGGGGGCGCCGACACTGAAGCTTTCTTT. It translates to CAGSLGGADTEAFF.

The rearrangement joins TRBV7-6 to TRBJ2-1; D assignment may be TRBD1 or TRBD2 (6 bases each). The CDR3 has 21 amino acids. Trimming took off 0 bases at V and 5 bases at J, with 29 bases between the two ends. Germline lookup yields CDR1 SGHVS and CDR2 FNYEAQ. CDR3 sequence (DNA): TGTGCCAGCAGCTTAGCTCGACTCAATCTGGGGGGACACCTTCCTAACAATGAGCAGTTCTTC. Its protein is CASSLARLNLGGHLPNNEQFF.

This chain's CDR3 is CASSQGSGTSTYNEQFF. CDR3 in DNA: TGTGCCAGCAGCCAAGGTTCCGGGACAAGTACCTACAATGAGCAGTTCTTC. This sequence joins TRBV3-1 and TRBJ2-1, with D possibly TRBD1 on 6 matching bases. Trimming removed 1 base at V and 2 bases at J, with 15 bases between. Germline V gene lookup returns CDR1 LGHDT and CDR2 YNNKEL (reference sequence). The CDR3 runs 17 residues.

This clonotype has a handful of counts. The chain uses TRBV4-2 and TRBJ2-1, with D perhaps TRBD1 or TRBD2 (5 bases each). This CDR3 comprises 13 residues. Trimming stripped 6 bases from V and 7 bases from J, with 13 bases between. The V gene's germline CDR1 is LGHNA and CDR2 YNFKEQ. This CDR3 reads CASSGTARNEQFF. The CDR3 DNA follows: TGTGCCAGCAGTGGGACGGCTCGGAATGAGCAGTTCTTC.

CDR3: CASSLTGALSNQPQHF. CDR3 DNA: TGTGCCAGCAGTCTTACAGGGGCGCTTAGCAATCAGCCCCAGCATTTT. The chain combines TRBV27 with TRBJ1-5; 7 nucleotides line up with TRBD1. Losses at the gene ends were 5 bases for V and 0 bases for J; bases not matched to a gene: 7. Germline assignment: CDR1 MNHEY and CDR2 SMNVEV (reference sequence). The length of the CDR3 is 16 residues.

This clonotype has a handful of counts. The chain carries TRBV12-3 or TRBV12-4 and TRBJ2-5, with 7 positions matching TRBD2. V lost 6 bases to trimming and J lost 3 bases; unmatched junction nucleotides: 10. The CDR3 is 15 amino acids. CDR3: CASSPGGDYKETQYF. For the CDR3, the DNA is TGTGCCAGCAGCCCCGGAGGGGACTACAAAGAGACCCAGTACTTC.

The genes are TRBV6-6 and TRBJ2-7; possibly TRBD1 for D (6 bases). Trimming left V 7 bases short and J 2 bases short, with 15 bases between. The CDR3 has 14 residues. Germline V gene data show CDR1 as MNHNY and CDR2 as SVGAGI (reference sequence). CDR3 nucleotides: TGTGCCAGCACCGTTGGACAGAACACCTACGAGCAGTACTTC. It is translated as CASTVGQNTYEQYF.

The chain links TRBV5-1 to TRBJ1-1, with 9 bases identical to TRBD1. Germline lookup yields CDR1 SGHRS and CDR2 YFSETQ. The CDR3 contains 15 residues. After removal of 3 bases from V and 4 bases from J, the junction contained 7 bases not matched to a gene. The CDR3, as DNA: TGCGCCAGCAGCTGGGGGGACAGGGCAGGCACTGAAGCTTTCTTT. Protein: CASSWGDRAGTEAFF.

The sample holds one count of this clonotype. The chain couples TRBV4-1 to TRBJ2-1, with D perhaps matching TRBD1 or TRBD2 (5 bases each). This CDR3 has 13 amino acids. Germline V gene sequence: CDR1 MGHRA, CDR2 YSYEKL. V was shortened by 3 bases and J by 9 bases, with 12 bases between the two germline ends. CDR3 loop: CASSHGWGPEQFF. The CDR3, as DNA: TGCGCCAGCAGCCATGGGTGGGGACCTGAGCAGTTCTTC.

The chain recombines TRBV4-1 with TRBJ2-7, with TRBD1 matching over 10 bases. The CDR3 has 14 amino acids. V lost 3 bases to trimming and J lost 4 bases; unmatched junction nucleotides: 3. The V gene's germline CDR1 is MGHRA and CDR2 YSYEKL. The CDR3 DNA follows: TGCGCCAGCAGCCACATGGGACAGGGGTACGAGCAGTACTTC. This codes for CASSHMGQGYEQYF.

The rearrangement links TRBV13 to TRBJ2-5; TRBD2 matches at 8 bases. The CDR3 contains 16 residues. Unmatched junction bases numbered 9, after V lost 5 bases and J lost 1 base. CDR1 and CDR2 from the germline V gene are PRHDT and FYEKMQ (reference sequence). The CDR3: CASSTRGGPPQETQYF. CDR3 in DNA: TGTGCCAGCAGCACTCGGGGGGGCCCCCCCCAAGAGACCCAGTACTTC.

The rearrangement links TRBV6-2 or TRBV6-3 to TRBJ1-2; D is undetermined. The ends were cut back, 0 bases at V and 6 bases at J, with 8 bases in the middle. Germline V gene data show CDR1 as MNHEY and CDR2 as SVGEGT. The CDR3 spans 13 residues. CDR3 sequence (DNA): TGTGCCAGCAGTTACTCGTTTAAGGATGGCTACACCTTC. Its translation is CASSYSFKDGYTF.

The chain joins TRBV2 to TRBJ1-6; D remains unclear. This CDR3 has 10 amino acids. V dropped 3 bases and J dropped 14 bases, with 5 bases sitting between them. Germline lookup yields CDR1 SNHLY and CDR2 FYNNEI. The chain's CDR3 is CASSDVALHF. The DNA of the CDR3 is TGTGCCAGCAGTGACGTAGCCCTCCACTTT.

V and J are TRBV5-5 and TRBJ2-1, with TRBD1 matching 8 bases. Germline CDR1 and CDR2: SGHKS and YYEKEE (reference sequence). V lost 6 bases and J lost 5; bases outside the gene matches: 10. CDR3 length: 15 residues. The CDR3 nucleotides read TGTGCCAGCAACTATGGGACAGGTATTAACAATGAGCAGTTCTTC. Its protein product is CASNYGTGINNEQFF.

There are a few counts of this clonotype. The rearrangement uses TRBV19 and TRBJ2-7, with D tentatively TRBD2 (5 bases). The V gene lost 3 bases and the J gene lost 0 bases, with 9 bases spanning the gap. CDR3 size: 14 residues. Looked up from germline, CDR1 is LNHDA and CDR2 is SQIVND (reference sequence). As DNA, the CDR3 is TGTGCCAGTAGTATTGGACTGTTCTCCTACGAGCAGTACTTC. Protein product: CASSIGLFSYEQYF.

The J gene is TRBJ2-1, the V gene TRBV7-6; D may correspond to TRBD1 or TRBD2 (5 bases each). The length of the CDR3 is 15 residues. The V end was cut by 2 bases, the J end by 8 bases, with 16 bases between. CDR1 is SGHVS and CDR2 is FNYEAQ in the germline V gene. The CDR3 is CASSLRPGTDHEQFF. CDR3 nucleotide sequence: TGTGCCAGCAGCTTAAGGCCAGGGACCGACCATGAGCAGTTCTTC.

This clonotype was detected a few times. The chain has TRBV29-1 and TRBJ2-5; D possibly corresponds to TRBD1 (6 bases). The CDR3 runs to 12 residues. Germline-derived CDR1 and CDR2 are SQVTM and ANQGSEA. The V end lost 3 bases, the J end lost 3 bases, and 8 bases lay between the germline ends. The CDR3 DNA follows: TGCAGCGTTGAGCCAGGGGAAGAGACCCAGTACTTC. It is translated as CSVEPGEETQYF.

This clonotype occurred many times. The V call is TRBV7-8, the J call TRBJ2-7; 9 nucleotides align to TRBD1. Germline CDR1 reads SGHVS; CDR2 reads FQNEAQ. This CDR3 region has 15 residues. Trimming at V came to 3 bases and at J to 3 bases, leaving 6 bases not matched to a gene. CDR3 sequence: CASSFRDRAIYEQYF. CDR3 in DNA: TGTGCCAGCAGCTTCCGGGACAGGGCCATCTACGAGCAGTACTTC.